This entry is about one T cell receptor beta chain. This clone was seen just once. Its specific antigen is unknown. No quality values exist for individual bases; no much larger clone is one base distant. The data derive from a study of blood T cell repertoires in COVID-19 (dated by TCRdb to 2020 to 2021). Context from the whole study: Samples from collaborators originated in the United States, Italy and Spain and spanned both the acute and convalescent phases of COVID-19. The material from the prospective study consisted of cDNA or gDNA derived from T cells, B-cell-depleted T cells, or PBMCs. The dataset comprised deeply sampled blood TCRbeta repertoires from subjects exposed to, actively infected with, or recovered from COVID-19. The repertoires were released in a freely available public database meant as a resource for research on the immune response to SARS-CoV-2. The samples were drawn from the first 160 participants of the ongoing ImmuneRACE study and from 1,200 or so subjects provided by 6 global collaborators. Sample metadata almost always included a de-identified subject ID, COVID-19 status, age in years and sex. Where available, HLA class I and class II types were obtained from metadata supplied by the sample provider rather than from assay-based typing. Summary of the overall study and its limitations: The quantity of clinical and demographic metadata differed by source and by participant and was supplied without curation.

TCRbeta CDR3 regions were amplified from genomic DNA using the immunoSEQ Assay, a bias-controlled multiplex PCR. As for the authors' bioinformatics: The number of nucleated cells in each sample was estimated by amplification of reference gene primers within the assay. Sequence reads were collapsed and filtered to measure the absolute abundance of every unique TCRbeta CDR3 rearrangement. For each sample, productive Simpson clonality was calculated by taking the square root of Simpson's diversity index across productive rearrangements. TCRdb stores this immuneACCESS table with in-frame sequences only. Part of the clones is absent; in the studies checked, under half of the shortfall reflects unresolved V genes, and no reason is known for the rest. The D gene and trimming were derived from the DNA, and the V and J assignments and clone size from that table. Within this sample are about 200,000 clones, with around 84% of them counted one time only. Around 4.9% of the sample goes to the ten largest clones.

The collaborating institutions used their own protocols to collect whole blood in K2EDTA tubes. Collaborator samples were shipped for TCRbeta analysis as frozen whole blood, isolated PBMCs, or DNA extracted from either sample type. Reading the germline V gene (reference sequence) gives CDR1 LGHDT and CDR2 YNNKEL. Clipping removes 4 bases from V and 5 bases from J, with 7 as the unmatched junction base count. The CDR3 holds 15 amino acids from the cysteine to the phenylalanine. Here the CDR3 DNA is all that survives: 45 bases in frame from base 1. The specimen sequenced was peripheral blood. The sequence is built from TRBV3-1 (or the pseudogene TRBV3-2) and TRBJ1-1, with 10 middle bases fitting TRBD1. The sequence derives from a woman aged 80 or over with acute or convalescent COVID-19. The nucleotide sequence reads TGTGCCAGCAGCCCGGGACAGGGGAAGATGACTGAAGCTTTCTTT. It translates as CASSPGQGKMTEAFF.